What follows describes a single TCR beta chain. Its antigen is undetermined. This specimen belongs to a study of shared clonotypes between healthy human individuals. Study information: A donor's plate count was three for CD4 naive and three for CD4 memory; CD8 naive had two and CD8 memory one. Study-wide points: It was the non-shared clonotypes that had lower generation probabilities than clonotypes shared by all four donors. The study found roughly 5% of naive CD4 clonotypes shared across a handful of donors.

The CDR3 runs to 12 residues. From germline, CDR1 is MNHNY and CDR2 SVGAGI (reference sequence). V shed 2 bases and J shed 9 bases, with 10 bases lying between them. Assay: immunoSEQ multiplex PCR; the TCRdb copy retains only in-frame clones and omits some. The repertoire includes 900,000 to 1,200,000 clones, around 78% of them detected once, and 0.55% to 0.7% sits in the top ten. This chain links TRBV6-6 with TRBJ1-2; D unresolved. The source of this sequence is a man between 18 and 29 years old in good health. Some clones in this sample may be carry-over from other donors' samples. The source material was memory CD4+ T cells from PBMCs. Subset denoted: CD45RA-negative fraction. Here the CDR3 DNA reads TGTGCCAGCAGTTACGGACGGACCAGCTACACCTTC. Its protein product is CASSYGRTSYTF.